Presented here are 3 T cell receptor beta chains from one specimen sequenced in a study of OX40 agonist ivuxolimab in advanced cancers. Repertoires were generated with immunoSEQ multiplex PCR, while TCRdb's copy carries only in-frame clones and drops some. The table has some 70,000 clones, 70% to 90% seen once. The sequencing used CD4+ or CD8+ T cells sorted from blood, collected in a trial of the OX40 agonist ivuxolimab. All receptors come from an adult with an advanced solid tumor such as melanoma, head and neck, liver or kidney cancer.

The chain recombines TRBV30 with TRBJ2-5, with TRBD2 matching over 10 bases. CDR3 length equals 16 residues. Germline V gene sequence: CDR1 GTSNPN, CDR2 SVGIG (reference sequence). The V and J ends lost 0 bases and 2 bases, in that order; junction bases with no gene match: 6. CDR3: CAWSVGVSGGQETQYF. The CDR3 coding sequence is TGTGCCTGGAGTGTTGGCGTTAGCGGGGGGCAAGAGACCCAGTACTTC.

This chain links TRBV7-2 with TRBJ2-3; TRBD2 matches 8 bases. J was trimmed by 2 bases and V by 8 bases; bases with no gene match: 6. The germline V gene has CDR1 SGHTA and CDR2 FQGNSA. CDR3 length equals 14 residues. Here the CDR3 reads CASEAGGITDTQYF. The CDR3 nucleotides are TGTGCCAGCGAGGCGGGGGGTATCACAGATACGCAGTATTTT. Complete variable domain (other parts from reference TRBV7-2 and TRBJ2-3): GAGVSQSPSNKVTEKGKDVELRCDPISGHTALYWYRQSLGQGLEFLIYFQGNSAPDKSGLPSDRFSAERTGGSVSTLTIQRTQQEDSAVYLCASEAGGITDTQYFGPGTRLTVL.

The gene calls are TRBV27 and TRBJ2-1; D remains ambiguous. Germline V CDR1 and CDR2: MNHEY, SMNVEV (reference sequence). Trimming left V 0 bases short and J 7 bases short, with 10 bases between. The CDR3 totals 14 residues. CDR3 sequence: CASSLSLWENEQFF. The CDR3 nucleotides read TGTGCCAGCAGTTTATCTCTTTGGGAAAATGAGCAGTTCTTC.